This T cell receptor beta chain originates from a study of CD8+CD57+ T cells in acquired aplastic anemia (dated by TCRdb to about 2018). Notes on the research overall: DNA extracted from sorted CD4+ and CD8+ cells had a mean of around 3 ug, with a range of 0.2 to 27.4 ug. A CD8+CD57+ expansion meant a frequency higher than the mean frequency seen in healthy subjects. Points the paper makes about the study in general: Between patients and healthy controls, no significant difference in CD8+ Simpson's diversity was found (P=0.060). About 30 CD8+ CDR3 sequences were found in both patients and controls but appeared to be highly expressed in patients and within the immunodominant clones of the patients.

The cysteine opens and the phenylalanine closes a CDR3 of 14 amino acids. The read is trimmed to its CDR3 DNA, 42 bases read in frame from base 1. V is shortened by 6 bases, J by 4 bases, and the region joining them spans 16 bases. The germline V gene (reference sequence) supplies CDR1 DFQATT and CDR2 SNEGSKA. This clonotype was counted many times. Its antigen is still unknown. Base qualities are missing; no much larger clone stands one base away. Genomic DNA was used as template for profiling of TCR beta VDJ combinations and CDR3 sequences. TCR repertoire sequencing was run on an Illumina HiSeq 2000. On the authors' methods: Repertoire assessment relied on Simpson's diversity index, CDR3 size and DJ length profiles, and TRBV/TRBJ rearrangement plots. The most abundant DNA sequence in the deep sequencing data was taken as the immunodominant clone. CDR3 amino acid sequences were screened for sharing across subjects and were compared with published repertoires and the VDJdb database. Through fastp at Q25 and MiXCR, TCRdb rebuilt clones from the public reads, retaining in-frame beta chains. Rows are unified per CDR3 protein, each entry keeping the most common DNA and genes. TCRdb assigned the V and J calls; the authors' analysis was not used. The sample data list 95,000 to 150,000 distinct CDR3 sequences, and about two fifths of these were observed just once. Roughly 3% of the sample rests with the top ten.

Expansion of CD8+CD57+ cells had been shown by flow cytometry in the patients chosen for sequencing. Severe acquired aplastic anemia was diagnosed in all patients according to International Study of Aplastic Anemia and Agranulocytosis and Camitta criteria. Patients had received no therapy at the time of blood sampling. In the study, sorted CD4+ and CD8+ blood T cells from patients with severe aplastic anemia and from healthy subjects underwent deep sequencing of TCR repertoires. In the USA, patient enrollment took place under clinicaltrials.gov protocols 00001620, 01623167, 00001397, 00071045, 00081523 and 00961064. Ficoll-Paque density gradient centrifugation was used to isolate peripheral blood mononuclear cells. Before DNA extraction, CD4+ and CD8+ T cells were sorted with FACS or magnetic beads.

The specimen was sorted CD4+, CD8+, or CD8+CD57+ T cells (not recorded which) from PBMCs. This chain joins TRBV20-1 to TRBJ1-5, with the D gene uncertain. This receptor was obtained from a human donor with aplastic anemia. The nucleotide sequence is TGCAGTGCACGGGGTTCCAGCTCTAATCAGCCCCAGCATTTT. Its protein product is CSARGSSSNQPQHF.